Listed below are T cell receptor beta chains from one sample, sequenced in a study of tumor-infiltrating lymphocytes in localized non-small cell lung cancer. This table comes from immunoSEQ multiplex PCR, and its TCRdb copy is limited to in-frame clones, with some not included. The data contain some 15,000 clones, 73% of them seen just once; the ten biggest clones take up around 4.7%. The specimen sequenced was lung tumor tissue. These receptors were taken from a human donor with non-small cell lung cancer. The conserved cysteine and the conserved F or W are not part of the CDR3 here.

TRBV30,TRBJ2-3,AWGGPVGTQY
TRBV19,TRBJ2-7,ASSPRLGEQY
TRBV5-1,TRBJ1-5,ASSPGPPSNQPQH
TRBV18,TRBJ2-3,ASSPTAAGAADTQY
TRBV21-1,TRBJ1-2,ASSKAIRQGNYGYT
TRBV6-1,TRBJ2-7,ATNMQGTSREQY
TRBV18,TRBJ2-1,ASSPPLRSSGNEQF
TRBV28,TRBJ2-3,ASGYLVSTDTQY
TRBV30,TRBJ2-3,AWSVSSAADTQY
TRBV9,TRBJ2-3,ASSVEGELVTDTQY
TRBV5-5,TRBJ1-3,ASSLGISGNTIY
TRBV19,TRBJ2-7,ASSIVPSGIYEQY
TRBV19,TRBJ2-7,ASRPQGSSYEQY
TRBV27,TRBJ2-2,ASSLYGAGGTGELF
TRBV18,TRBJ2-3,ASSYQAGTDTQY
TRBV30,TRBJ2-5,AYGQETQY
TRBV6-1,TRBJ1-5,ASSERAAGVGNQPQH